Following are 16 T cell receptor beta chains from one sample sequenced in a study of blood T cell repertoires in COVID-19. Here immunoSEQ multiplex PCR was the method, and the copy in TCRdb shows in-frame clones only, minus some. The table shows about 280,000 clones, with approximately 78% occurring only once. Sequenced: PBMCs or T cells enriched from blood (not recorded which). These TCRs come from a man aged 35-49 years who had been exposed to COVID-19.

The rearrangement uses TRBV13 and TRBJ2-2; 8 bases agree with TRBD1. The CDR3 is 15 amino acids. V shed 0 bases, J shed 6 bases, and the junction held 3 bases outside the gene matches. The V gene's germline CDR1 is PRHDT and CDR2 FYEKMQ (reference sequence). This CDR3 reads CASSLGDRAAGELFF. The CDR3 DNA is TGTGCCAGCAGCTTAGGGGACAGGGCAGCCGGGGAGCTGTTTTTT.

V gene TRBV3-1 (or the pseudogene TRBV3-2) combines with J gene TRBJ1-2; unclear D gene. Trimming took off 4 bases at V and 8 bases at J, with 14 bases between the two ends. This CDR3 region has 13 residues. CDR1 is LGHDT and CDR2 is YNNKEL in the germline V gene (reference sequence). The CDR3 DNA reads TGTGCCAGCAGCCTCCGGTCGAGGGTGGGCTACACCTTC. This encodes CASSLRSRVGYTF.

The rearrangement links TRBV19 to TRBJ2-4, with TRBD2 as a possible D gene (7 bases). CDR3 length: 17 amino acids. Trimming cost V 5 bases and J 7 bases, with 24 bases left between them. CDR1 and CDR2 (germline): LNHDA, SQIVND (reference sequence). CDR3 nucleotide sequence: TGTGCCAGTAGTCCCTTTCCCCGGGGGGCTCGGGGGAACATTCAGTACTTC. Its protein product is CASSPFPRGARGNIQYF.

In this sample, this clone turned up a few times. The chain carries TRBV12-3 or TRBV12-4 and TRBJ1-2; 9 nucleotides align to TRBD1. The ends lost 8 bases at V and 7 bases at J; junction bases unmatched: 8. There are 13 residues in the CDR3. CDR3 DNA: TGTGCCAGCGAAGACAGGGGGTGGGGTGGCTACACCTTC. It specifies CASEDRGWGGYTF.

The gene calls are TRBV2 and TRBJ2-7, with D tentatively TRBD2 (6 bases). The length of the CDR3 is 12 residues. Trimming stripped 8 bases from V and 3 bases from J, with 11 bases between. The germline V gene has CDR1 SNHLY and CDR2 FYNNEI. The CDR3 region is CASGRLSYEQYF. CDR3 nucleotides: TGTGCCAGCGGGAGGCTCAGCTACGAGCAGTACTTC. Using reference TRBV2 and TRBJ2-7 for the parts outside the CDR3, the full variable domain is EPEVTQTPSHQVTQMGQEVILRCVPISNHLYFYWYRQILGQKVEFLVSFYNNEISEKSEIFDDQFSVERPDGSNFTLKIRSTKLEDSAMYFCASGRLSYEQYFGPGTRLTVT.

The chain combines TRBV5-4 with TRBJ2-7, with TRBD2 matching over 8 bases. Germline V CDR1 and CDR2: SGHNT, YYREEE (reference sequence). This CDR3 is built from 15 residues. Germline trimming cut 1 base from V and 2 bases from J; bases unmatched to any gene: 5. The CDR3 sequence is CASSLQQREPYEQYF. The CDR3 DNA follows: TGTGCCAGCAGCTTGCAGCAGCGGGAGCCCTACGAGCAGTACTTC.

This chain uses TRBV19 with TRBJ2-4; no clear D gene. The CDR3 consists of 15 residues. Germline V gives CDR1 LNHDA, CDR2 SQIVND (reference sequence). The V end lost 5 bases, the J end lost 3 bases, and 14 bases lay between the germline ends. The CDR3 DNA sequence: TGTGCCAGTAGTCCCCTGACAAGCCACAAAAACATTCAGTACTTC. Translation: CASSPLTSHKNIQYF.

The rearrangement uses TRBV6-5 and TRBJ2-3, with 7 bases matching TRBD2. CDR1 is MNHEY, CDR2 SVGAGI, per germline. The CDR3 loop spans 13 amino acids. The V and J ends lost 7 bases and 1 base, in that order; junction bases with no gene match: 2. CDR3 nucleotides: TGTGCCAGCACACGGGAGGGCACAGATACGCAGTATTTT. Protein: CASTREGTDTQYF.

This clone was observed once. An end of the junction does not agree with germline; a read error may underlie this. This rearrangement joins TRBV7-7 to TRBJ2-1; TRBD2 matches 8 bases. Germline V CDR1 and CDR2: SSHAT, FNYEAQ (reference sequence). CDR3 length: 15 amino acids. CDR3 protein: CASSPFGAGDNEQFF. In DNA, the CDR3 is TGTGCTAGCAGCCCTTTCGGAGCGGGAGACAATGAGCAGTTCTTC.

This rearrangement joins TRBV6-2 or TRBV6-3 to TRBJ1-5; the D gene is possibly TRBD1 (5 bases). Germline CDR1 and CDR2: MNHEY and SVGEGT. Deletions cut 3 bases from V and 1 base from J, with 10 bases between. The CDR3 covers 15 residues. The CDR3 loop is CASSYLGGSNQPQHF. CDR3 coding DNA: TGTGCCAGCAGTTATTTGGGGGGAAGCAATCAGCCCCAGCATTTT.

The chain combines TRBV24-1 with TRBJ1-2, with a tentative D call TRBD1 (6 bases). The CDR3 loop spans 14 amino acids. Germline assignment: CDR1 KGHDR and CDR2 SFDVKD. Trimming stripped 4 bases from V and 6 bases from J, with 14 bases between. This CDR3 is CATSDGTGQNGYTF. The CDR3 DNA reads as TGTGCCACCAGTGACGGGACGGGACAAAATGGCTACACCTTC.

The rearrangement joins TRBV5-1 to TRBJ2-4; the D gene is possibly TRBD1 (6 bases). CDR1 and CDR2 from the germline V gene are SGHRS and YFSETQ. CDR3 size: 15 residues. The V and J ends lost 4 bases and 8 bases respectively, with 19 bases between them. The CDR3 DNA reads as TGCGCCAGCAGCAGATCAGGGGCTAGCTCGGACATTCAGTACTTC. Its protein product is CASSRSGASSDIQYF.

This chain joins TRBV25-1 and TRBJ2-1; 11 bases are shared with TRBD2. The V gene end was trimmed by 6 bases and the J gene end by 10 bases; junction bases not matched to a gene: 14. This CDR3 has 16 residues. Germline assignment: CDR1 MGHDK and CDR2 SYGVNS. The chain's CDR3 is CASSDPGLAAMREQFF. CDR3 coding DNA: TGTGCCAGCAGCGATCCGGGACTAGCGGCAATGAGGGAGCAGTTCTTC.

The chain joins TRBV6-4 to TRBJ2-3; 8 positions match TRBD1. This CDR3 is built from 14 residues. V shed 4 bases and J 8 bases; nucleotides not matched to a gene: 8. Germline V gene lookup returns CDR1 MRHNA and CDR2 SNTAGT. The CDR3 DNA reads as TGTGCCAGCAGTGTCGAGACAGGGGTCCCTACGCAGTATTTT. Translated: CASSVETGVPTQYF.

The chain couples TRBV4-1 to TRBJ1-3; a possible D gene is TRBD1 (6 bases). Germline V gene sequence: CDR1 MGHRA, CDR2 YSYEKL. The CDR3 has 18 residues. With 3 bases removed from V and 2 bases from J, the gap between germline ends came to 20 bases. The CDR3 region has the DNA TGCGCCAGCAGCCACGGGGGGCACGGGACCGACACTGGAAACACCATATATTTT. Residues: CASSHGGHGTDTGNTIYF.

The chain is built from TRBV2 and TRBJ1-2, with D maybe TRBD1 (5 bases). The CDR3 covers 14 residues. Trimming cost V 9 bases and J 0 bases, with 14 bases left between them. Per germline, CDR1 SNHLY and CDR2 FYNNEI. The chain's CDR3 is CARRVPGTNYGYTF. CDR3 DNA: TGTGCCAGGCGCGTTCCAGGGACTAACTATGGCTACACCTTC.